Given below is one TCR beta chain in context. Its specific antigen is unknown. No base quality values were provided; no much bigger clone lies one nucleotide off. Libraries came from the immunoSEQ multiplex PCR assay. For the multiplex PCR, a mixture combining 60 forward primers for TCR Vbeta segments and 13 reverse primers for TCR Jbeta segments was used. The CDR3 region of rearranged TCR beta genes was amplified from genomic DNA with a multiplex PCR assay. The amplified TCR beta libraries were sequenced on the Illumina HiSeq System as 87-base-pair reads. The authors' pipeline ran thus. In a later analysis, tens of millions of unique TCR beta chains were counted across the roughly 700 repertoires, and around 11 million of these chains were shared by at least two donors. Raw reads were error-corrected and collapsed into unique sequences with a nearest-neighbor algorithm that merged closely related sequences to remove PCR and sequencing errors. CDR3 sequences were aligned to IMGT reference sequences to assign V, D and J gene segments. For a sequence to be retained, at least a six-nucleotide match to both a V gene segment and a J gene segment was required. A rearrangement was called productive if the CDR3 had no stop codons and remained in frame with V and J, and every other rearrangement was called non-productive. Following IMGT convention, CDR3 was defined as the stretch from the second conserved V-encoded cysteine up to the conserved J-encoded phenylalanine. The earlier analysis of about 610 of the donors excluded any sequence lacking an unambiguous match to a single V gene segment. An earlier analysis of about 590 of the donors classified V segments as functional when productive rearrangements were above 56.7% and as segregating when the standard deviation between donors was above 5%. To diagnose cytomegalovirus status from the catalog of TCR beta chain sequences, a statistical classification framework was built. In a later analysis, TCR nucleotide sequences were compared against IMGT/GENE-DB human TR gene sequences so that V and J genes could be assigned. Using the TCRdist pipeline, a later analysis assigned CDR3 sequences along with most-parsimonious VDJ recombination scenarios. In a later analysis, each TCR beta chain was defined by its CDR3 amino acid sequence together with its V-gene family, and reads without a unique V-gene family were excluded. A later analysis removed roughly 590 highly shared, low-generation-probability nucleotide sequences to deal with suspected cross-contamination and a sequencing artifact. In a later analysis, a clonal expansion index was calculated for each public chain from normalized within-repertoire ranks of inferred template counts. In a later analysis, generation probabilities were computed with a VDJ recombination model fitted to out-of-frame rearrangements, and the resulting probabilities were checked against IGoR. In a later analysis, TCR-TCR, TCR-HLA and TCR-CMV co-occurrence was scored with hypergeometric tests, and a repertoire-size bias correction was applied to TCR pairs. To estimate false discovery rates, a later analysis permuted the HLA or CMV assignments 20 times. A later analysis grouped co-occurring TCRs with DBSCAN, adding TCRdist sequence similarity when clustering within HLA-allele-positive subsets. For co-occurrence clustering, repertoires with fewer than 30,000 or more than 120,000 public chains were excluded, along with roughly 5 repertoires with anomalous nucleotide sharing. TCRdb limited this immuneACCESS table to in-frame rearrangements with V and J called. A share of clones is missing; checked studies link under half to unresolved V genes, and the rest is unexplained. That table supplies the V and J calls and clone size; D and trimming were determined from the DNA. Within this sample are approximately 210,000 clones, with more than 75% of them counted one time only. The biggest ten clones account for 1.5% to 2% of the sample.

From its cysteine to its phenylalanine, the CDR3 spans 15 amino acids. Left in the record is the CDR3 DNA by itself, 45 bases read in frame from the first base. The CDR1 and CDR2 encoded by the germline V gene are MGHRA and YSYEKL. Unmatched junction bases come to 4, with V trimmed by 1 base and J by 2 bases. This record belongs to a study of cytomegalovirus exposure and HLA in healthy donors (dated by TCRdb to between 2016 and 2019). For the wider study: An earlier analysis of several hundred of the donors reported 276 Gb of sequence data and roughly 100 million unique TCR beta sequences from some 180 million T cells. An early release that covered more than 550 HLA-typed donors contained about 300 gigabases of sequencing data and some 87 million unique TCR sequences. Of the 300 to 500 genotyped donors, 65% to 90% were placed in the genetic ancestry cluster associated with self-reported Caucasian donors. The study was designed to test whether signatures of past pathogen exposure could be identified by cataloging public T cell receptors. The study used immunosequencing to profile the T cell repertoires of several hundred subjects and linked those repertoires to cytomegalovirus serostatus. A separate validation cohort of approximately 130 different subjects was used in addition to the approximately 700-subject first cohort. High-throughput TCR immunosequencing, statistical association of individual TCRs with disease status, and machine learning were combined to predict cytomegalovirus infection status. To study patterns of TCR occurrence, a later analysis re-analyzed previously published TCR beta repertoires from 500 to 850 donors and added high-resolution HLA genotyping. The later analysis used no new phenotypic data to find candidate immune exposures, relying instead on TCR beta sequences and their occurrence across donors. In an earlier analysis of several hundred of the donors, high-throughput TCR beta sequencing was used to judge whether each TCR beta V gene segment behaved as functional or pseudogenic. Donor age, sex, ethnicity and CMV serostatus were compiled alongside the repertoire data. A later genetic analysis used genome-wide SNP genotypes for about three fifths of the 666 donors, treating that subset as a discovery cohort. Every repertoire in the discovery cohort had been generated on one and the same sequencing platform. Both class I and class II loci were covered by HLA typing, at four-digit resolution. The number of donors typed differed by locus, with about 629-630 for A, B, C, DRB1 and DQB1, roughly 520 for DQA1, approximately 580 for DPA1, and around 430 for DPB1. About five DR-DQ haplotypes were handled as single units for association and clustering because linkage in the cohort was strong. On average, approximately 250,000 unique TCR beta nucleotide sequences were sequenced per donor among a few hundred genotyped donors of the cohort, with roughly 18% of those sequences being non-productive.

The cohort consisted of some 670 healthy bone marrow donors. At the time of sampling, all cohort members were nominally healthy, though unrecorded immune exposures were likely present. The donor was CMV seronegative and belonged to the group of around 350 seronegative cohort members. Every donor gave a peripheral blood sample, and the peripheral blood mononuclear cells from that sample were used for TCR beta sequencing. Genomic DNA was extracted from the blood cell samples with the Qiagen DNeasy Blood Extraction Kit. Summary of the overall study and its limitations: Linkage disequilibrium might explain the correlated functional status among segregating V segments, but an unknown experimental factor could not be excluded. A later analysis associated 17,000 or so TCR beta sequences with specific HLA alleles at a false discovery rate of 0.05. Roughly uniform sequencing depth across donors was assumed in presence/absence analyses, although this assumption may not hold. In this cohort, only TCR beta chains were sequenced, and detectable features were limited by the absence of alpha or paired-chain data. Immune exposure information for the cohort was limited to CMV serostatus. Compared with equally common non-associated chains, HLA-associated TCR beta chains in a later analysis were more clonally expanded and had lower generation probabilities. In a later genetic analysis, fewer N-insertions in productive TCRs were reported among donors in an Asian-associated ancestry cluster than the roughly 700-donor mean. Because some donors lacked HLA typing at each locus, the association tests relied only on the typed subset. Broadly in line with IMGT annotations, most TCR beta V segments showed up in productive rearrangements about 87% or about 30% of the time in an earlier analysis of 587 of the donors. Most TCR sequences were seen in very few donors, while some public TCRs were found in many individuals. According to a later analysis, parvovirus B19, influenza, CMV and Epstein-Barr virus appeared linked to several top co-occurrence clusters. When HLA alleles, especially DR and DQ, strongly co-occurred, attributing TCR associations to individual alleles was difficult. In a later genetic analysis, a missense DCLRE1C variant was associated with V-gene and J-gene trimming of TCR beta chains, and the association was replicated in an independent cohort. According to a later analysis, most CMV-associated TCR beta chains appeared to be HLA-restricted, and the HLA associations seemed to be driven largely by CMV exposure. The study gave a list of about 170 TCR beta chains associated with cytomegalovirus. A cluster of highly shared sequence variants was judged likely to represent a technical artifact of the sequencing pipeline. Three of the identified cytomegalovirus-associated TCR beta chains were confirmed in vitro to be specific for cytomegalovirus antigens. The classifier was reported to diagnose cytomegalovirus status with high specificity and sensitivity in both the original cohort and the validation cohort. In a later analysis, the rate of TCR association differed among HLA loci, with DRB1 alleles having the most associated TCRs and HLA-C alleles having the fewest. A further reported finding was that TCR beta sequences accurately predicted the HLA-A and HLA-B alleles for most subjects in the first cohort. According to the authors, the approach could potentially be generalized to other disease states and immunological phenotypes. The 87-base-pair reads could not distinguish some IMGT-functional V segments, including TRBV6-2 and TRBV6-3, so those segments were excluded. The earlier analysis of 587 of the donors excluded some 15 rarely observed V segments, including chromosome 9 orphons, because counts were too low.

The TCR was taken from a woman aged 18-29 years in good health and CMV-seronegative. The specimen was PBMCs. Here the chain combines TRBV4-1 and TRBJ2-5; 7 bases in between match TRBD2. The nucleotide sequence is TGCGCCAGCAGCCAAGGCCGGGGGGAACAAGAGACCCAGTACTTC. It codes for CASSQGRGEQETQYF.